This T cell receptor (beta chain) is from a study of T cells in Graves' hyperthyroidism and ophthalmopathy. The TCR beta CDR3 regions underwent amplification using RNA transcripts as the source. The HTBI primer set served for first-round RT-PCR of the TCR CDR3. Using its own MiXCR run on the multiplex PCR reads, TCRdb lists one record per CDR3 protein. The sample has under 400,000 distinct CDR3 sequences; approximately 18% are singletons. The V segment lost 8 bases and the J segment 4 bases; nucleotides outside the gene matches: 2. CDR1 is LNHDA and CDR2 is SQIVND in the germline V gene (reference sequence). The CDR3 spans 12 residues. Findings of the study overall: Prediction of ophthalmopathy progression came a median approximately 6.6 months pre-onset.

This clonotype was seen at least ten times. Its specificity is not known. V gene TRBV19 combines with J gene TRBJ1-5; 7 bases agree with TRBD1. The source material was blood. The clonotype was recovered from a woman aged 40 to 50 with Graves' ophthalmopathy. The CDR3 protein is CASGQVNQPQHF. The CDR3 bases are TGTGCCAGTGGACAGGTTAATCAGCCCCAGCATTTT.